This T cell receptor (beta chain) is drawn from a study of cytomegalovirus exposure and HLA in healthy donors. CDR1 is SGHRS, CDR2 YFSETQ, per germline. V gave up 7 bases and J gave up 1 base, with 15 bases separating them. This CDR3 spans 14 amino acids. Vbeta (60) and Jbeta (13) primers were used in the PCR. Generated by immunoSEQ multiplex PCR, the TCRdb table keeps only in-frame clones and is missing some. The sample shows fewer than 300,000 clones, 75% to 85% of them seen only once. Sequenced: PBMCs. The origin of this receptor is a girl aged 2 to 9 in good health and CMV-seronegative. The rearrangement links TRBV5-1 to TRBJ2-7; the D gene is possibly TRBD1 (5 bases). This chain's CDR3 is CASPEQESSYEQYF. The CDR3 nucleotides are TGCGCCAGCCCCGAACAGGAGTCTTCCTACGAGCAGTACTTC.